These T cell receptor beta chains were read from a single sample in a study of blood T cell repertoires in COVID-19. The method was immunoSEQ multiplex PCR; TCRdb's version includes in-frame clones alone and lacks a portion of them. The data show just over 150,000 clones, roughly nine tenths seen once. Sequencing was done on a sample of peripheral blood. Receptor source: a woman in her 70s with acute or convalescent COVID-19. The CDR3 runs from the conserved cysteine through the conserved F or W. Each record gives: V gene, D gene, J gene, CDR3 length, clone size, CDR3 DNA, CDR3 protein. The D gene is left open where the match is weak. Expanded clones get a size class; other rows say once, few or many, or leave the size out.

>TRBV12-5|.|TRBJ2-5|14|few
TGTGCTAGTGGTGCGGGGGCGCGTGAGGAGACCCAGTACTTC
CASGAGAREETQYF
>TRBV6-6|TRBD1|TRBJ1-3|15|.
TGTGCCAGCAGCTCCGACAGGGGCCCTGGAAACACCATATATTTT
CASSSDRGPGNTIYF
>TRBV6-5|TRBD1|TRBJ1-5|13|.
TGTGCCAGCGAACAGGGGGCGAGTCAGCCCCAGCATTTT
CASEQGASQPQHF
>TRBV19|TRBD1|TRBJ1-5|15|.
TGTGCCAGTAGTATTCAAACAGGGGGCAATCAGCCCCAGCATTTT
CASSIQTGGNQPQHF
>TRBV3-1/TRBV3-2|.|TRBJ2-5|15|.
TGTGCCAGCAGCCGCGGAGGGCTAGCGAGAGAGACCCAGTACTTC
CASSRGGLARETQYF
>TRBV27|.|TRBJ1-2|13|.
TGTGCCAGCAGTTTATTGGGTAGCGACGGCTACACCTTC
CASSLLGSDGYTF
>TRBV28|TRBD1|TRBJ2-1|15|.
TGTGCCAGCAGGCTTCGGACAGGGCTCTACGGTGAGCAGTTCTTC
CASRLRTGLYGEQFF
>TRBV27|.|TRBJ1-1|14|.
TGTGCCAGCAGTTTCCGACATGTGAACACTGAAGCTTTCTTT
CASSFRHVNTEAFF
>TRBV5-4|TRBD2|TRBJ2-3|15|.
TGTGCCAGCACGGGACGGGGGGGCTTAACAGATACGCAGTATTTT
CASTGRGGLTDTQYF
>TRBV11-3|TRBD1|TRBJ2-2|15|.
TGTGCCAGCAGCTCGTCGGGGACAGGTCCCGGGGAGCTGTTTTTT
CASSSSGTGPGELFF
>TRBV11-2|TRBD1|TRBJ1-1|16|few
TGTGCCAGCTGGACGACCGGGACAGGGGGCGGTACTGAAGCTTTCTTT
CASWTTGTGGGTEAFF
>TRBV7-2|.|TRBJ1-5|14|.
TGTGCCAGCAGCTTAGTGGGCGGCAATCAGCCCCAGCATTTT
CASSLVGGNQPQHF
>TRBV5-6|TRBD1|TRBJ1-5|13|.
TGTGCCAGCAGCGCAGGGGACAGACAGCCCCAGCATTTT
CASSAGDRQPQHF
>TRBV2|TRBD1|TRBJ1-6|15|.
TGTGCCAGTAGTTACCGGGACAGGGCAAATTCACCCCTCCACTTT
CASSYRDRANSPLHF
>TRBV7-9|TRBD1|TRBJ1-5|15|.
TGTGCCAGCAGCCCCGGACAGGGGGGCAATCAGCCCCAGCATTTT
CASSPGQGGNQPQHF
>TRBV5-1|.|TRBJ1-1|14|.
TGCGCCAGCAGCTTGTTTCAGGGGAACACTGAAGCTTTCTTT
CASSLFQGNTEAFF
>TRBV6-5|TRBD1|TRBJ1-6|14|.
TGTGCCACTTCCTTCGACAGGGGAGTTTCACCCCTCCACTTT
CATSFDRGVSPLHF
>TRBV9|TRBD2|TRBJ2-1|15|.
TGTGCCAGCAGCGACAGCGGGGACTCCTACAATGAGCAGTTCTTC
CASSDSGDSYNEQFF
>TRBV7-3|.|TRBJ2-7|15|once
TGTGCCAGCAGCTTAGTGGGGCCGAACCCCTACGAGCAGTACTTC
CASSLVGPNPYEQYF
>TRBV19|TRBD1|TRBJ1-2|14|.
TGTGCCAGTAGTATGACGCAGGGGGCCGGTGGCTACACCTTC
CASSMTQGAGGYTF
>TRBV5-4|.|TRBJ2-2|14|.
TGTGCCAGCAGCTTGAACGGTAACACCGGGGAGCTGTTTTTT
CASSLNGNTGELFF
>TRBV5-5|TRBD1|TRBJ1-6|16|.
TGTGCCAGCAGCCAACAGGGGGCTTTAACTTATTCACCCCTCCACTTT
CASSQQGALTYSPLHF
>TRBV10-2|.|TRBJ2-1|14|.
TGCGCCAGCAGTACCCCGGGGGGCGGAGATGAGCAGTTCTTC
CASSTPGGGDEQFF
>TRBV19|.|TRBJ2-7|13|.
TGTGCCAGTAGGCCCCGGGACTCCTACGAGCAGTACTTC
CASRPRDSYEQYF
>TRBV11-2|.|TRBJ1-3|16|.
TGTGCCAGCAGCTTAGTTCGACAGAGCTCTGGAAACACCATATATTTT
CASSLVRQSSGNTIYF
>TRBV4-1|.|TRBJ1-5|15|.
TGCGCCAGCAGCCAATGGCCCCAGGGCAATCAGCCCCAGCATTTT
CASSQWPQGNQPQHF
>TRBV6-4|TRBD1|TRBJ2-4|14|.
TGTGCCAGCAGTGCCGTCCCAGGGGGAAACATTCAGTACTTC
CASSAVPGGNIQYF
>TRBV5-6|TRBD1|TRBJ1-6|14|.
TGTGCCAGCAGCTACCGGGACAGGAATTCACCCCTCCACTTT
CASSYRDRNSPLHF
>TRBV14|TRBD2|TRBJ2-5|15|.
TGTGCCAGCAGCTCGGGACTAGCGGGCGGGGAGACCCAGTACTTC
CASSSGLAGGETQYF
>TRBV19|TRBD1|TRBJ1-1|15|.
TGTGCCAGTATCCCACAACAGGGGAAGAACACTGAAGCTTTCTTT
CASIPQQGKNTEAFF
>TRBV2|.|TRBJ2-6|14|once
TGTGCCAGCAGGGAGATCTCTGGGGCCAACGTCCTGACTTTC
CASREISGANVLTF
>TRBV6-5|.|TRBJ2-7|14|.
TGTGCCAGCATCCGGTGGGGGGAATCCTACGAGCAGTACTTC
CASIRWGESYEQYF
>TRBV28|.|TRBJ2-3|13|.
TGTGCCAGCAGTTTATCCGGCACAGATACGCAGTATTTT
CASSLSGTDTQYF
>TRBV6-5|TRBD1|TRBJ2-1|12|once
TGTGCCAGCGGACAGGGGGCAACTGAGCAGTTCTTC
CASGQGATEQFF
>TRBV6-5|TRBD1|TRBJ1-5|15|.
TGTGCCAGCAGGGTGACAGGGGATTTCAATCAGCCCCAGCATTTT
CASRVTGDFNQPQHF
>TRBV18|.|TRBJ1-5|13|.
TGTGCCAGCTCTCCAGGGGAGGGGACGCCCCAGCATTTT
CASSPGEGTPQHF
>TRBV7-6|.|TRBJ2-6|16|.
TGTGCCAGCAGCCCACGACAGCTCTCTGGGGCCAACGTCCTGACTTTC
CASSPRQLSGANVLTF
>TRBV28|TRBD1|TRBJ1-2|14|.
TGTGCCAGCAGTGGGGGACAGGGTACGCGGGGCTACACCTTC
CASSGGQGTRGYTF
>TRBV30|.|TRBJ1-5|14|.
TGTGCCTGGAGTCGTGGGAGCGGTAGGGAGCCCCAGCATTTT
CAWSRGSGREPQHF
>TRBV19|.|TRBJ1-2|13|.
TGTGCCAGTAGTATTGTCTCCTCCTATGGCTACACCTTC
CASSIVSSYGYTF
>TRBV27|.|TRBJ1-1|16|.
TGTGCCAGCAGTAAAGGAGGGGTCACGGGGAACACTGAAGCTTTCTTT
CASSKGGVTGNTEAFF
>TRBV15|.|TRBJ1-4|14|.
TGTGCCACCAGCAGCGGGGGGGCTAATGAAAAACTGTTTTTT
CATSSGGANEKLFF
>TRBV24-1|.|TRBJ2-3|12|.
TGTGCCACCAGTGATCCCTTCCATACGCAGTATTTT
CATSDPFHTQYF
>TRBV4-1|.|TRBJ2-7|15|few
TGCGCCAGCAGCCAAGATCTCCAGGTGTCCTACGAGCAGTACTTC
CASSQDLQVSYEQYF
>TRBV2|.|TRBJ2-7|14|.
TGTGCCAGCAGTAAGACAGGGAGGACCTACGAGCAGTACTTC
CASSKTGRTYEQYF
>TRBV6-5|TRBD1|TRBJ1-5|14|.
TGTGCCAGCAGGGGACAGGGAGGCAATCAGCCCCAGCATTTT
CASRGQGGNQPQHF
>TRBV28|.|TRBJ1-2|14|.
TGTGCCAGCACCCCTCCGCAGGGGCTACATGGCTACACCTTC
CASTPPQGLHGYTF
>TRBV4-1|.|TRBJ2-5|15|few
TGCGCCAGCAGCCAAGATTTGAACGAGGGAAAGACCCAGTACTTC
CASSQDLNEGKTQYF
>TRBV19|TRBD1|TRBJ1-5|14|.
TGTGCCAGTCAAGACAGGGCTAGCAATCAGCCCCAGCATTTT
CASQDRASNQPQHF
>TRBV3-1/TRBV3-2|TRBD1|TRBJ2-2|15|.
TGTGCCAGCAGCCTGGGACAGGGAAACACCGGGGAGCTGTTTTTT
CASSLGQGNTGELFF
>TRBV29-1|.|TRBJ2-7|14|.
TGCAGCGTTGAAGGGGCGCAGGGTTCCTACGAGCAGTACTTC
CSVEGAQGSYEQYF
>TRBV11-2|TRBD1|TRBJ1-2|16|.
TGTGCCAGCAGCCCAGGCGGGACAGGGTGGAACTATGGCTACACCTTC
CASSPGGTGWNYGYTF